This TCR beta chain stems from a study of post-analysis software for immune sequencing data. Trimming at V came to 4 bases and at J to 8 bases, leaving 13 bases not matched to a gene. The germline gives CDR1 SGHDT, CDR2 YYEEEE. The CDR3 is 16 residues long. The study, taken as a whole, reports: Several TRBV segments (TRBV5-6, TRBV5-1 and TRBV20-1 among them) occurred more frequently in patients than in controls. Samples from a shared batch, those prepared together, strongly co-clustered by F measure.

The authors incorporated unique molecular identifiers into the TCR beta cDNA libraries. One entry per CDR3 protein, called by TCRdb with MiXCR from the PCR reads. The sample lists about 770,000 distinct CDR3 sequences, 35% to 55% occurring once. For this clonotype: Its specificity is unknown.

V usage is TRBV5-6 and J usage is TRBJ2-1, with 9 bases that match TRBD2. The sample comprised blood. The source of this sequence is a girl between 10 and 17 years old with multiple sclerosis. Written as DNA, the CDR3 is TGTGCCAGCAGCCCGGTGGGACTAGCAGGGCTGGATGAGCAGTTCTTC. It codes for CASSPVGLAGLDEQFF.